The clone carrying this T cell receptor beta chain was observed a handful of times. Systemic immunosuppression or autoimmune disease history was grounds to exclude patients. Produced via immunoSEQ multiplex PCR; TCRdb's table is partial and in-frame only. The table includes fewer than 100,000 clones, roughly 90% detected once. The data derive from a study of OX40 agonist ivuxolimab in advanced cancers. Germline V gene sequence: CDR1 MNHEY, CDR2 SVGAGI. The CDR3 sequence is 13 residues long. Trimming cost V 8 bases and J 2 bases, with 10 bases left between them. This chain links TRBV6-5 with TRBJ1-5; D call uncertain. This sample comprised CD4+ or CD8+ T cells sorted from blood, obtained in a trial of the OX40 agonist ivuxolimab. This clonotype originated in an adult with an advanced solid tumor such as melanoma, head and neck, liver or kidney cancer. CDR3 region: CASRGVGNQPQHF. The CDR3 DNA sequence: TGTGCCAGCCGCGGGGTCGGCAATCAGCCCCAGCATTTT.